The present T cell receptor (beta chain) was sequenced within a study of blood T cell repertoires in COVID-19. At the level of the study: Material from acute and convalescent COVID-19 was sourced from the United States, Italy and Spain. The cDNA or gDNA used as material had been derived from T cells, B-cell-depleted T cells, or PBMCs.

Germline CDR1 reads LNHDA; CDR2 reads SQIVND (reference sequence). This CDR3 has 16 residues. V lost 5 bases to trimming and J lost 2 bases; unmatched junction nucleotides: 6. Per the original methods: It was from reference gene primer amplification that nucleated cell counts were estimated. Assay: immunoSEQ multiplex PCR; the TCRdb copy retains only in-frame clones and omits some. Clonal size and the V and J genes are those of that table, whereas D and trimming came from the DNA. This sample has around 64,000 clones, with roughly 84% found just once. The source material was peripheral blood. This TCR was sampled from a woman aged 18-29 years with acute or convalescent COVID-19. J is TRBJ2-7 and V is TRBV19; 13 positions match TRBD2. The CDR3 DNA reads TGTGCCAGTAGTGCGAGGACTAGCGGGAGAACCTACGAGCAGTACTTC. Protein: CASSARTSGRTYEQYF. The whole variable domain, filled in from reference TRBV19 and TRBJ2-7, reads DGGITQSPKYLFRKEGQNVTLSCEQNLNHDAMYWYRQDPGQGLRLIYYSQIVNDFQKGDIAEGYSVSREKKESFPLTVTSAQKNPTAFYLCASSARTSGRTYEQYFGPGTRLTVT.